The rows below give T cell receptor beta chains drawn from one sample of a study of CD8 T cells in ankylosing spondylitis. MiXCR, applied by TCRdb to the 5' RACE reads, yields one record per CDR3 protein. The sample has about 400,000 distinct CDR3 sequences, about 22% seen once. Sequenced sample: blood, either unsorted or a sorted T cell fraction (not recorded which). These TCRs come from a male donor with ankylosing spondylitis. The conserved cysteine and the conserved F or W are not part of the CDR3 here.

>TRBJ2-3|10|TRBV11-2
ASSSAGDTQY
>TRBJ2-2|13|TRBV18
ASSPDASRTGELF
>TRBJ2-2|12|TRBV29-1
SAVGPMSTGELF
>TRBJ1-1|14|TRBV6-1
ASSPYVAEWNTEAF
>TRBJ1-5|10|TRBV28
ASSLRLGPQH
>TRBJ2-6|20|TRBV7-2
ASSLPGQGAFFSSSGANVLT
>TRBJ2-3|16|TRBV28
ASSLMRGMEVRTDTQY
>TRBJ2-2|12|TRBV11-3
ASSLYTYTGELF
>TRBJ1-1|11|TRBV5-1
ASSEQGAADAF
>TRBJ2-2|13|TRBV28
ASRSGGTNTGELF
>TRBJ1-2|10|TRBV5-1
ASSADNYGYT
>TRBJ2-7|11|TRBV6-1
ASSGGQVYEQY
>TRBJ2-3|17|TRBV14
ASSQDFGASGRATDTQY
>TRBJ2-5|13|TRBV5-1
ASSFSGLEQETQY
>TRBJ2-7|13|TRBV2
ASRPGLGNNYEQY
>TRBJ1-5|16|TRBV4-2
ASSQDGGDRTYNQPQH
>TRBJ1-1|11|TRBV15
ATSRALPTEAF
>TRBJ1-2|14|TRBV29-1
SVEGPDRGPVYGYT
>TRBJ1-4|11|TRBV6-5
ASSLTFREKLF
>TRBJ1-5|12|TRBV12-3/TRBV12-4
ASSFSRANQPQH
>TRBJ2-1|14|TRBV5-1
ASSKGLADPYNEQF
>TRBJ1-1|12|TRBV7-9
ASSLGAGLPEAF
>TRBJ2-1|10|TRBV29-1
SSGQNYNEQF
>TRBJ2-3|12|TRBV2
AKTETANTDTQY
>TRBJ2-7|12|TRBV5-5
ASSWRGTVHEQY